Sequencing of this TCR beta chain was carried out in a study of blood T cell repertoires in COVID-19. For the study at large: Both acute and convalescent COVID-19 samples were obtained from the United States, Italy and Spain. T cells, B-cell-depleted T cells, or PBMCs supplied cDNA or gDNA.

Germline CDR1 and CDR2: WSHSY and SAAADI. The CDR3 totals 14 residues. The V and J ends lost 6 bases and 4 bases respectively, with 13 bases between them. Authors' data handling: Quantification of nucleated cells was approximated via reference gene primer amplification. TCRdb's copy holds only in-frame clones and misses some; the assay was immunoSEQ multiplex PCR. V and J calls and clone size are as listed in that table; D and trimming were resolved from the DNA. Of fewer than 250,000 clones in the sample, about nine tenths were seen once. A single count supports this clone. What was sequenced was peripheral blood. The source of this sequence is a man aged 60 to 75 who had recovered from COVID-19. The rearrangement joins TRBV10-2 to TRBJ2-1; D unresolved. CDR3 DNA: TGCGCCAGCAGAACAGAAAGCCGATACAATGAGCAGTTCTTC. Its translation: CASRTESRYNEQFF.